This TCR beta chain is drawn from a study of blood T cell repertoires in COVID-19. Study at large: COVID-19 samples collected from the United States, Italy and Spain covered acute and convalescent phases. In each case, the material was cDNA or gDNA derived from T cells, B-cell-depleted T cells, or PBMCs.

The CDR3 length is 11 residues. CDR1 is GTSNPN and CDR2 is SVGIG in the germline V gene (reference sequence). V was pared by 0 bases and J by 5 bases, with 3 bases between. Original data processing: Amplification of reference gene primers was used by the study to estimate nucleated cell counts. Produced via immunoSEQ multiplex PCR; TCRdb's table is partial and in-frame only. V, J and clone size are those of that table, while D and trimming were read from the DNA. The sample contains around 46,000 clones, roughly 84% of which appear only once. The J gene is TRBJ2-3, the V gene TRBV30; unclear D gene. This TCR derives from a human donor in a cohort sampled during active COVID-19. The sequencing input was peripheral blood. The CDR3 DNA sequence: TGTGCCTGGAGTGTCGGAGATACGCAGTATTTT. Translated, it gives CAWSVGDTQYF.